This TCR beta chain was observed in a study of monozygotic twins with inflammatory bowel disease. Study outcomes and limitations: Since immunosuppressive treatments differed, patient repertoires may have gained added variability.

Starting material for each TCR library was approximately 3,500 ng of total RNA. Template switching introduced UMIs that contain a 6-nucleotide sample barcode. TCRdb reanalyzed the 5' RACE reads, giving one entry per CDR3 protein sequence and no DNA. This sample contains about 85,000 distinct CDR3 sequences. About this clonotype: Its antigen remains unknown.

The germline V gene encodes CDR1 KGHDR and CDR2 SFDVKD. The CDR3 extends over 15 amino acids. The sample was blood. The TCR originated in a human donor with ulcerative colitis or Crohn's disease, or a healthy co-twin of an affected twin (not recorded which). This chain connects TRBV24-1 to TRBJ2-3; TCRdb's D call, TRBD1, is unchecked because there is no DNA. The chain's CDR3 is CATRPRDTSTDTQYF.